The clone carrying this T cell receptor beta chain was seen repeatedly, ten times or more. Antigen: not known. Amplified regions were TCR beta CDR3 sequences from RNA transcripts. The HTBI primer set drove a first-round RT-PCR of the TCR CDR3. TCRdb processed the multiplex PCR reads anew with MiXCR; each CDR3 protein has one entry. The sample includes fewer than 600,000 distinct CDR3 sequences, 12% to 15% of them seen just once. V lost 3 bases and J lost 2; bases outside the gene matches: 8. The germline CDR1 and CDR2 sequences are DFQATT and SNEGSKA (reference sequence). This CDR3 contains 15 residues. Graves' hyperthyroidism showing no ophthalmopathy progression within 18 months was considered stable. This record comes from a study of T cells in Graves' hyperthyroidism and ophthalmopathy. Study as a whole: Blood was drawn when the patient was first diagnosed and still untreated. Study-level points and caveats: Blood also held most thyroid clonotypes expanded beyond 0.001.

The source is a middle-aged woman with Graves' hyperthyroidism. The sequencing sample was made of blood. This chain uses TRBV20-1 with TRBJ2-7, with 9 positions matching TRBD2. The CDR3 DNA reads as TGCAGTGCTAGCCCGACTAGCGGAAGTCCCTACGAGCAGTACTTC. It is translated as CSASPTSGSPYEQYF.